The entry below gives a single TCR beta chain sequence along with its context. The data belong to a study of blood T cells in healthy people across ages. Together with a sample-barcoded 5' primer, a J-beta primer mix was included in a second PCR lasting roughly 6 to 12 cycles. TCRdb reprocessed the 5' RACE reads with MiXCR, giving one entry per CDR3 protein. The table records over 300,000 distinct CDR3 sequences, over 45% of them present only once. Unmatched junction bases numbered 5, after V lost 4 bases and J lost 6 bases. The CDR3 sequence is 16 residues long. Germline V gene data show CDR1 as SGHTA and CDR2 as FQGNSA.

The sequence was collected from a man between 60 and 70 years old in good health. The specimen sequenced was blood. The chain joins TRBV7-2 to TRBJ2-1, with TRBD2 identical over 14 bases. CDR3 in DNA: TGTGCCAGCAGCTCGGGACTAGCGGGGGTTCTCAATGAGCAGTTCTTC. Its protein product is CASSSGLAGVLNEQFF.